Listed here are 26 T cell receptor beta chains from one sample, sequenced in a study of T cells in Graves' hyperthyroidism and ophthalmopathy. Amplification yielded TCR beta CDR3 regions, with RNA transcripts as the source. The primer set for the first-round RT-PCR of the TCR CDR3 was HTBI. MiXCR, applied by TCRdb to the multiplex PCR reads, yields one record per CDR3 protein. This table holds about 500,000 distinct CDR3 sequences, 40% to 50% found once. The source material was peripheral blood or thyroid tissue (not recorded which). Source of these receptors: an adult woman with Graves' disease, either hyperthyroidism or ophthalmopathy (not recorded which).

This clonotype was detected ten times or more. The chain combines TRBV20-1 with TRBJ1-2; D is ambiguous. V was trimmed by 3 bases and J by 4 bases, leaving 9 bases between them. Germline-derived CDR1 and CDR2 are DFQATT and SNEGSKA (reference sequence). This CDR3 has 12 residues. The CDR3 spells CSARGSSYGYTF. The CDR3 coding sequence is TGCAGTGCTAGGGGCAGTAGCTATGGCTACACCTTC.

Ten or more counts support this clonotype. This chain joins TRBV7-8 and TRBJ1-5, with D hard to call. This CDR3 is 14 amino acids long. Germline V gene lookup returns CDR1 SGHVS and CDR2 FQNEAQ. Deletions cut 8 bases from V and 1 base from J, with 12 bases between. The CDR3 spells CASLGVGSNQPQHF. The CDR3 DNA reads as TGTGCCAGCCTCGGGGTTGGCAGCAATCAGCCCCAGCATTTT.

As concerns this clonotype: Mismatch with germline at one junction end may stem from a read error. The V call is TRBV2, the J call TRBJ1-5; no definite D call. Germline V lookup: CDR1 SNHLY, CDR2 FYNNEI. This CDR3 region has 14 residues. CDR3 protein: CASSAGYSNQLQHF. As DNA, the CDR3 is TGTGCCAGCAGTGCCGGATATAGCAATCAGCTCCAGCATTTT.

The rearrangement uses TRBV11-2 and TRBJ2-7, with D perhaps TRBD1 (6 bases). This CDR3 spans 14 amino acids. Germline CDR1 is SGHAT and CDR2 is FQNNGV. V was shortened by 5 bases and J by 0 bases, with 11 bases between the two germline ends. The CDR3 loop is CASSLRTVSYEQYF. The CDR3 region has the DNA TGTGCCAGCAGCCTGCGGACAGTCTCCTACGAGCAGTACTTC.

On this clonotype: The DNA is left out, because the CDR3 cannot be placed on it with certainty; the CDR3 is given as TCRdb lists it. The chain joins TRBV2 to TRBJ1-4; the table's D call, TRBD1, has no DNA check behind it. CDR1 and CDR2 from the germline V gene are SNHLY and FYNNEI. Both ends counted, the CDR3 spans 19 residues. Here the CDR3 reads CASSSDTGELFFGEGGLFF.

As DNA, the CDR3 is TGTGCCAGCAGTAACCACCTGGTGGCCCTCCACTTT. It yields the protein CASSNHLVALHF. The chain links TRBV28 to TRBJ1-6; no definite D call. The CDR3 sequence is 12 residues long. Germline-derived CDR1 and CDR2 are MDHEN and SYDVKM. Trimming cost V 5 bases and J 14 bases, with 13 bases left between them.

This clonotype was detected ten times or more. The chain joins TRBV4-1 to TRBJ1-5; perhaps TRBD1 as D (5 bases). Germline V gene data show CDR1 as MGHRA and CDR2 as YSYEKL. The germline V and J ends were trimmed by 0 bases and 3 bases, with 9 bases remaining between them. CDR3 length equals 15 residues. CDR3 DNA sequence: TGCGCCAGCAGCCAAGAGGGGGGATTCAATCAGCCCCAGCATTTT. Encoded protein: CASSQEGGFNQPQHF.

This clonotype was seen a handful of times. This sequence joins TRBV12-5 and TRBJ1-1; TRBD1 aligns across 8 bases. Germline CDR1 is LGHNT and CDR2 is FRNRAP. Trimming took 1 base from V and 4 from J; bases not matched to a gene: 5. CDR3 length equals 15 residues. In DNA form, the CDR3 reads TGTGCTAGTGGTTTGGGCAGGGGGCGCGGCACTGAAGCTTTCTTT. This gives the protein CASGLGRGRGTEAFF.

The CDR3 protein is CSVEDPGTGGHTGELFF. The CDR3 DNA follows: TGCAGCGTTGAAGATCCGGGGACAGGGGGCCACACCGGGGAGCTGTTTTTT. The chain couples TRBV29-1 to TRBJ2-2; 12 nucleotides align to TRBD1. V lost 0 bases, J lost 3 bases, and 5 bases stayed unmatched. This CDR3 region has 17 residues. Germline values: CDR1 SQVTM, CDR2 ANQGSEA.

This clonotype has a count of ten or more. The rearrangement links TRBV10-3 to TRBJ1-2; D is perhaps TRBD1 (5 bases). Germline values: CDR1 ENHRY, CDR2 SYGVKD. V was trimmed by 3 bases and J by 2 bases, leaving 10 bases between them. The CDR3 contains 14 residues. The DNA of the CDR3 is TGTGCCATCAGTGATTTTTCAGGGAACTATGGCTACACCTTC. Residues: CAISDFSGNYGYTF.

This clonotype was counted a few times. This chain connects TRBV20-1 to TRBJ2-7, with D perhaps TRBD2 (7 bases). V dropped 4 bases and J dropped 12 bases, with 19 bases sitting between them. This CDR3 contains 12 residues. Germline loops: CDR1 DFQATT, CDR2 SNEGSKA (reference sequence). DNA for the CDR3: TGCAGTGCTAATGAGCTGAGGGGGGGACTGTACTTC. Encoded protein: CSANELRGGLYF.

This clonotype was seen repeatedly, ten times or more. CDR3 in amino acids: CATSAGGGETQYF. The CDR3 nucleotides are TGTGCCACCTCAGCGGGGGGCGGAGAGACCCAGTACTTC. The chain couples TRBV7-9 to TRBJ2-5, with TRBD2 identical over 9 bases. Germline V lookup: CDR1 SEHNR, CDR2 FQNEAQ (reference sequence). The junction had 7 bases not matched to a gene; V was cut back by 10 bases and J by 4 bases. The CDR3 is 13 amino acids.

This clonotype was observed once. The rearrangement links TRBV25-1 to TRBJ1-2; D unresolved. Between the trimmed V and J ends, which lost 6 bases and 4 bases, there was a span of 15 bases. This CDR3 comprises 14 residues. Germline loops: CDR1 MGHDK, CDR2 SYGVNS. CDR3: CASSVEESSYGYTF. The CDR3 DNA is TGTGCCAGCAGCGTTGAAGAGTCAAGCTATGGCTACACCTTC.

This chain links TRBV6-1 with TRBJ1-5, with D possibly matching TRBD1 (6 bases). From germline, CDR1 is MNHNS and CDR2 SASEGT. The CDR3 totals 15 residues. The germline V and J ends were trimmed by 5 bases and 4 bases, with 15 bases remaining between them. This chain's CDR3 is CASSLQGRGNQPQHF. In DNA, the CDR3 is TGTGCCAGCAGTCTCCAGGGGCGTGGGAATCAGCCCCAGCATTTT.

This clonotype was recorded many times. The chain employs TRBV20-1 and TRBJ1-5; D call uncertain. The length of the CDR3 is 12 residues. V lost 4 bases to trimming and J lost 2 bases, with 6 bases between them. CDR1 and CDR2 from the germline V gene are DFQATT and SNEGSKA (reference sequence). The CDR3 DNA follows: TGCAGTGCTATGGAAGGCAATCAGCCCCAGCATTTT. Encoded protein: CSAMEGNQPQHF.

The rearrangement joins TRBV7-2 to TRBJ2-5, with D possibly TRBD2 on 6 matching bases. The CDR3 spans 14 residues. V was pared by 6 bases and J by 9 bases, with 20 bases between. CDR1 and CDR2 from the germline V gene are SGHTA and FQGNSA. The CDR3 reads CASSPLEGLKPQYF. The CDR3 DNA reads as TGTGCCAGCAGTCCCTTGGAGGGATTGAAGCCCCAGTACTTC.

This clonotype was counted between two and nine times. The V call is TRBV24-1, the J call TRBJ2-3; 8 bases agree with TRBD1. CDR1 is KGHDR and CDR2 is SFDVKD in the germline V gene. The CDR3 is 14 residues long. Trimming took 3 bases from V and 8 from J; bases not matched to a gene: 6. The CDR3 here is CATSDTGQGGTQYF. CDR3 coding DNA: TGTGCCACCAGTGATACCGGACAGGGAGGTACGCAGTATTTT.

The chain employs TRBV29-1 and TRBJ1-2; 8 bases fit TRBD1. The CDR3 runs to 16 residues. The germline V gene has CDR1 SQVTM and CDR2 ANQGSEA. Trimming at V came to 6 bases and at J to 3 bases, leaving 15 bases not matched to a gene. Here the CDR3 DNA reads TGCAGCGTACGCGGCGTCCGGGACAGGAGCTACTATGGCTACACCTTC. This gives the protein CSVRGVRDRSYYGYTF.

This clonotype was seen ten or more times. The rearrangement links TRBV10-2 to TRBJ2-5; 9 bases fit TRBD1. J lost 5 bases, V lost 2 bases, and 3 bases had no gene match. CDR1 and CDR2 from the germline V gene are WSHSY and SAAADI. The CDR3 has 14 amino acids. CDR3 sequence: CASSETGGRETQYF. As DNA, the CDR3 is TGCGCCAGCAGTGAGACAGGGGGCAGGGAGACCCAGTACTTC.

This chain uses TRBV2 with TRBJ1-5; D unclear. The CDR3 runs to 12 residues. Trimming removed 10 bases from V and 3 bases from J, with 10 bases in between. CDR1 and CDR2 (germline): SNHLY, FYNNEI. CDR3 sequence: CANRAPNQPQHF. The CDR3 DNA follows: TGTGCCAACCGGGCTCCCAATCAGCCCCAGCATTTT.

The V and J genes are TRBV7-9 and TRBJ1-2, with 11 bases fitting TRBD1. The CDR3 extends over 15 amino acids. V dropped 5 bases and J dropped 2; count of bases not matched to a gene: 4. CDR1 and CDR2 from the germline V gene are SEHNR and FQNEAQ (reference sequence). The DNA of the CDR3 is TGTGCCAGCAGCCACCGGGACAGGGGGAACTATGGCTACACCTTC. It encodes CASSHRDRGNYGYTF.

V usage is TRBV20-1 and J usage is TRBJ2-7; no firm D call. This CDR3 is built from 12 residues. With 3 bases removed from V and 2 bases from J, the gap between germline ends came to 8 bases. Germline assignment: CDR1 DFQATT and CDR2 SNEGSKA (reference sequence). The CDR3 region has the DNA TGCAGTGCTAGTAGGCAGACCTACGAGCAGTACTTC. Its protein is CSASRQTYEQYF.

The sample holds many counts of this clonotype. The V gene is TRBV11-1, the J gene TRBJ1-1; D is ambiguous. The CDR3 covers 12 residues. The V end was cut by 8 bases, the J end by 1 base, with 8 bases between. In germline, CDR1 is SGHAT, CDR2 FQDESV (reference sequence). CDR3: CASREGNTEAFF. For the CDR3, the DNA is TGTGCCAGCCGAGAGGGGAACACTGAAGCTTTCTTT.

This chain links TRBV2 with TRBJ1-1; 9 bases fit TRBD1. Germline CDR1 reads SNHLY; CDR2 reads FYNNEI. The CDR3 contains 16 residues. Here the CDR3 reads CARAHRQGGRNTEAFF. The CDR3 nucleotides read TGTGCTAGAGCGCATAGACAGGGGGGACGGAACACTGAAGCTTTCTTT.

Concerning this clonotype: With a much larger clone just one base away, this may be a read error. The conserved phenylalanine or tryptophan is not found at the CDR3 terminus, so this likely reflects a read error. V and J are TRBV12-3 or TRBV12-4 and TRBJ1-1, with D tentatively TRBD1 (5 bases). This CDR3 spans 14 amino acids. V shed 6 bases and J shed 1 base, with 12 bases lying between them. The CDR3 bases are TGTGCCAGCAGCCCTTCGGGGGGGAACACTGAAGCTTTCCTT. This sequence encodes CASSPSGGNTEAFL.

This chain joins TRBV5-1 and TRBJ1-2; no firm D call. The V gene lost 0 bases and the J gene lost 7 bases, with 13 bases spanning the gap. This CDR3 contains 14 residues. The germline gives CDR1 SGHRS, CDR2 YFSETQ. The CDR3 region has the DNA TGCGCCAGCAGCTTGGACGGTGGTTACGGTGGCTACACCTTC. Protein product: CASSLDGGYGGYTF.